This T cell receptor (beta chain) was identified in a study of cytomegalovirus exposure and HLA in healthy donors. Overall study results and limits: Associated with cytomegalovirus, according to the listing, were 150 to 200 TCR beta chains. The CMV antigen specificity of a few CMV-associated chains was confirmed through in vitro analysis.

The germline CDR1 and CDR2 sequences are SGHTA and FQGNSA. This CDR3 spans 13 amino acids. Trimming took off 5 bases at V and 4 bases at J, with 12 bases between the two ends. Profiled with immunoSEQ multiplex PCR; TCRdb holds only in-frame clones, not every one. The data contain some 66,000 clones, nearly 98% of them singletons. Worth noting for this clone: What it binds is unknown.

These donors were members of the roughly 130-subject validation cohort, a group separate from the roughly 670-subject first cohort. The chain recombines TRBV7-2 with TRBJ2-7; weak D call: TRBD2 (5 bases). The sequence was obtained from a woman younger than 30 in good health and CMV-seropositive. Sequenced input: PBMCs. CDR3 residues: CASSLLDLYEQYF. The CDR3 DNA is TGTGCCAGCAGCCTATTGGACTTGTACGAGCAGTACTTC.